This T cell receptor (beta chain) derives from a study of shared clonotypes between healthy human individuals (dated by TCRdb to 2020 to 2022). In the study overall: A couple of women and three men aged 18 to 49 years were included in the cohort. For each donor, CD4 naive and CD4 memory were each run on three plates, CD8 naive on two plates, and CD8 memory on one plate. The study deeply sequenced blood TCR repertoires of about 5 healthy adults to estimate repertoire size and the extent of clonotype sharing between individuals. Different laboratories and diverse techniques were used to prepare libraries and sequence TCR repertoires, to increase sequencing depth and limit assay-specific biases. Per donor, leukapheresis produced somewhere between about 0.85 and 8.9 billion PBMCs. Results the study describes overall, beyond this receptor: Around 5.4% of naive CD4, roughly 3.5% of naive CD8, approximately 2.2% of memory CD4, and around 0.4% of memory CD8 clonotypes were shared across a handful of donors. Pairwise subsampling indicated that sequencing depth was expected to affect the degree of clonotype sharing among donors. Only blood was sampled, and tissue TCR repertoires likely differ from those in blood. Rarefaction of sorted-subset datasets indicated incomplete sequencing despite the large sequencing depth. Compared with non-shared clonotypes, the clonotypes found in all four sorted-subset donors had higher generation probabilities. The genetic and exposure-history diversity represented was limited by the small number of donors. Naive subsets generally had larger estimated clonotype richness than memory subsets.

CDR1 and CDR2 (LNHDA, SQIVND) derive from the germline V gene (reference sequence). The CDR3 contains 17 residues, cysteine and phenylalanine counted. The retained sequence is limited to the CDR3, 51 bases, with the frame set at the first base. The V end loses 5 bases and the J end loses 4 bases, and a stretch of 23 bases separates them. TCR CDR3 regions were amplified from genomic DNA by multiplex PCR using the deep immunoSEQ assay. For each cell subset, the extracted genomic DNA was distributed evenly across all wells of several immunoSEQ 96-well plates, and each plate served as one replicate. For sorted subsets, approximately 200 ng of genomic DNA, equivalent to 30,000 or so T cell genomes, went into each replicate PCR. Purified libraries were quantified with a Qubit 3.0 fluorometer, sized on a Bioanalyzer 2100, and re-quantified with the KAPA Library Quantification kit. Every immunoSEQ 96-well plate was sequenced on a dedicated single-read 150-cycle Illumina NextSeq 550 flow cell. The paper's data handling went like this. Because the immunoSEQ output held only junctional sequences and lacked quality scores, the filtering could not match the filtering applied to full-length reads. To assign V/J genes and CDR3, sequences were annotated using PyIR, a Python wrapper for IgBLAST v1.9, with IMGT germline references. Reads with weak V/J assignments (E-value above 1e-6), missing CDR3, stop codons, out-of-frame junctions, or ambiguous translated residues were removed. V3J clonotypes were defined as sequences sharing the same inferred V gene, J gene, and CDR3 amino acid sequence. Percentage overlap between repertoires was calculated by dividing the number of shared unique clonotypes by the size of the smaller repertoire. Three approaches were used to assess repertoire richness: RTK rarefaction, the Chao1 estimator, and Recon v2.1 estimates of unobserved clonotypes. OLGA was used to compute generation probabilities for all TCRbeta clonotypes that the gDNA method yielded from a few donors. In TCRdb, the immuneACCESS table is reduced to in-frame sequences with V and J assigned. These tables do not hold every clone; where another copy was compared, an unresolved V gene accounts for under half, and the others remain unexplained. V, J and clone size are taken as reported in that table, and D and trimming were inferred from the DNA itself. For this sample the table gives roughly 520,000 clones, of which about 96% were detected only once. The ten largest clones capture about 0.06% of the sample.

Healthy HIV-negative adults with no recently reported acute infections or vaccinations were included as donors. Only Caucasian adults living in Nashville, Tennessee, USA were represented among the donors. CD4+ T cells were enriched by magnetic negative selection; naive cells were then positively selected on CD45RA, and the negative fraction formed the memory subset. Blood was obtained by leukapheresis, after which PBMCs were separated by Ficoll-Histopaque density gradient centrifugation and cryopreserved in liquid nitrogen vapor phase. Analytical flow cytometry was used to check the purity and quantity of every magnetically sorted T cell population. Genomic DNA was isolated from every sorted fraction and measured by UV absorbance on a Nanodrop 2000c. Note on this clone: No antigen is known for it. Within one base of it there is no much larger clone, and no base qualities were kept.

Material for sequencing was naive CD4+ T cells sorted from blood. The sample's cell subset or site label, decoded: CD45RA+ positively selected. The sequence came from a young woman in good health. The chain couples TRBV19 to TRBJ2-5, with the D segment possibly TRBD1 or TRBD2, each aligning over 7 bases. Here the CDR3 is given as CASSPFRGDSGRETQYF. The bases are TGTGCCAGTAGTCCCTTTCGGGGGGACAGCGGGCGAGAGACCCAGTACTTC.